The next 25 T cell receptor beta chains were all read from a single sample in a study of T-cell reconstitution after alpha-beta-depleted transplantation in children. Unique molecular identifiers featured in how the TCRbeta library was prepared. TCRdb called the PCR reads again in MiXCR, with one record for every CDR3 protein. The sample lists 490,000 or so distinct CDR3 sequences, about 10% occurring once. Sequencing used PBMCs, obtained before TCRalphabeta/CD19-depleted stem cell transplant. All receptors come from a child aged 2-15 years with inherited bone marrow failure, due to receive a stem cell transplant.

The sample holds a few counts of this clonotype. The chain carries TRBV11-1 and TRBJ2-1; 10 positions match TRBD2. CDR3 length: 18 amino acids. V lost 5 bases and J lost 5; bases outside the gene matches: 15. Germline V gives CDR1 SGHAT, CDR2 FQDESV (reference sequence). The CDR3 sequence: CASSPAAAGGTSNNEQFF. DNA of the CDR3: TGTGCCAGCAGCCCGGCCGCAGCGGGAGGGACATCGAACAATGAGCAGTTCTTC.

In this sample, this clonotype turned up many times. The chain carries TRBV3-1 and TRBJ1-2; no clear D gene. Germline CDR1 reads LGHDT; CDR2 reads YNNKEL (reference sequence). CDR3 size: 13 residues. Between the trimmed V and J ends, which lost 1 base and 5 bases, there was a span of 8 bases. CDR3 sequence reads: CASSQVMGYGYTF. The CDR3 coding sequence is TGTGCCAGCAGCCAAGTAATGGGATATGGCTACACCTTC.

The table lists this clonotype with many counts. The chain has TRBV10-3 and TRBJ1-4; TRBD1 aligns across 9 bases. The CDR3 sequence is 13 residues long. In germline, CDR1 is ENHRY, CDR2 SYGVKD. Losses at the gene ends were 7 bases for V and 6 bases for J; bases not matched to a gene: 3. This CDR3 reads CAINRDRDEKLFF. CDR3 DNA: TGTGCCATCAACCGGGACAGGGATGAAAAACTGTTTTTT.

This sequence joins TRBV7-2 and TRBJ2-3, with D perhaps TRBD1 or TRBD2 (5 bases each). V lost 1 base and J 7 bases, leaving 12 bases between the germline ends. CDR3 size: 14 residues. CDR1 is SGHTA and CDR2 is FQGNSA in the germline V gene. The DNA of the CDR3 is TGTGCCAGCAGCTTAGACGAGGGGCGGAATACGCAGTATTTT. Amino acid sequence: CASSLDEGRNTQYF.

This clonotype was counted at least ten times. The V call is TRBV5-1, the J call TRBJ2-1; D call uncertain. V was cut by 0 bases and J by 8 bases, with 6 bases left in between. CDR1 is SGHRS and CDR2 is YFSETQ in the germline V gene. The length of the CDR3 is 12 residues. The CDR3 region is CASSLARDEQFF. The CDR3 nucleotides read TGCGCCAGCAGCTTGGCGAGAGATGAGCAGTTCTTC.

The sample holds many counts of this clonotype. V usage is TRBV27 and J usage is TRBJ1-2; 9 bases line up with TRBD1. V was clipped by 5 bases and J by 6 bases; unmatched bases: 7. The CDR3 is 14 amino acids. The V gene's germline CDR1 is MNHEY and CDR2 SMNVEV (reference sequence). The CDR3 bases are TGTGCCAGCAGTCCCACGGGGACAGGGCATGGCTACACCTTC. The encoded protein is CASSPTGTGHGYTF.

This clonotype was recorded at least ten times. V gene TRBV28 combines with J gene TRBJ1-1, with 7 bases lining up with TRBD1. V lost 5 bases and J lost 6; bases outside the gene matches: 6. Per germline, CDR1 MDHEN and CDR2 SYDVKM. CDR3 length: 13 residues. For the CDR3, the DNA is TGTGCCAGCAGTGTACAGGGGATCCCTGAAGCTTTCTTT. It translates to CASSVQGIPEAFF.

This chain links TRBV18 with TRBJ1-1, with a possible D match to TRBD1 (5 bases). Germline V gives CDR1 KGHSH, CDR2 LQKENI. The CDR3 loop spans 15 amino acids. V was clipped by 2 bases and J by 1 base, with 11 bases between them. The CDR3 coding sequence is TGTGCCAGCTCACCAGGGGCAGCCCCGAACACTGAAGCTTTCTTT. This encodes CASSPGAAPNTEAFF.

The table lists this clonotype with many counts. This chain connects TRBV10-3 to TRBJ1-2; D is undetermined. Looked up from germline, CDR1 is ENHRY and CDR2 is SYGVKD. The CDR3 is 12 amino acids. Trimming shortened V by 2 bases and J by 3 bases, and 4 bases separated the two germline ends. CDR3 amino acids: CAISETDYGYTF. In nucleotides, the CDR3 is TGTGCCATCAGTGAGACGGACTATGGCTACACCTTC.

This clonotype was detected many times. CDR3 in amino acids: CSVDMLPTRGYTF. The DNA of the CDR3 is TGCAGCGTAGACATGCTCCCCACGCGCGGCTACACCTTC. This chain links TRBV29-1 with TRBJ1-2; unclear D gene. The CDR3 is made up of 13 amino acids. The V end was cut by 6 bases, the J end by 8 bases, with 19 bases between. Looked up from germline, CDR1 is SQVTM and CDR2 is ANQGSEA.

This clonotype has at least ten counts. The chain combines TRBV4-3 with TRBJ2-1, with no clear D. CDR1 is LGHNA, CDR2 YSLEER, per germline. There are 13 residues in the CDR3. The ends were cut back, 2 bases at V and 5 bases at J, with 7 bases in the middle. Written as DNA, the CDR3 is TGCGCCAGCAGCCAATTCCAGCACAATGAGCAGTTCTTC. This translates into CASSQFQHNEQFF.

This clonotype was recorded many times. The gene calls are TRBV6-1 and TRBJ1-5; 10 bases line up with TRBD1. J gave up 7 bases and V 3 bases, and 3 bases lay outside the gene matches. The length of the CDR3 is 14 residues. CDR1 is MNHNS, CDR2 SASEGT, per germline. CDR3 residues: CASSEGTGEQPQHF. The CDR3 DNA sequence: TGTGCCAGCAGTGAGGGGACAGGGGAACAGCCCCAGCATTTT.

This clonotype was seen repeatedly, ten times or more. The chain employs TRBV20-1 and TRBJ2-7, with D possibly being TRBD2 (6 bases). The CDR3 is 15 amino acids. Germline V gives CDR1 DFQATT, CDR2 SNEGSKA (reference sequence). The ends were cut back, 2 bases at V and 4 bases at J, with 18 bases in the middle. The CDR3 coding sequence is TGCAGTGCTAGACCCAGCTTCGGGAGAAATTACGAGCAGTACTTC. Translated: CSARPSFGRNYEQYF.

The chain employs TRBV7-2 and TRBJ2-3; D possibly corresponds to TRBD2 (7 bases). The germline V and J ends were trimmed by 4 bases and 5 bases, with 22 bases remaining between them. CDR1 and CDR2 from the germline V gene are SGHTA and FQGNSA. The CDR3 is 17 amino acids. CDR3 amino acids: CASSSLGGRALGDTQYF. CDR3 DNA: TGTGCCAGCAGCTCCCTAGGGGGGAGGGCCCTCGGAGATACGCAGTATTTT.

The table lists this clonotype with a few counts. For the CDR3, the DNA is TGCAGTGCTAGAGGGTGGGGGGGGGCGGAGTACGAGCAGTACTTC. The encoded protein is CSARGWGGAEYEQYF. The gene calls are TRBV20-1 and TRBJ2-7, with D perhaps TRBD2 (7 bases). V was pared by 1 base and J by 4 bases, with 17 bases between. CDR1 is DFQATT and CDR2 is SNEGSKA in the germline V gene (reference sequence). The CDR3 covers 15 residues.

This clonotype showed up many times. CDR3 loop: CASSRDRGNEQYF. The DNA of the CDR3 is TGTGCCAGCAGTCGGGACAGGGGGAACGAGCAGTACTTC. This rearrangement joins TRBV27 to TRBJ2-7; 11 nucleotides match TRBD1. This CDR3 is 13 amino acids long. From germline, CDR1 is MNHEY and CDR2 SMNVEV (reference sequence). J gave up 5 bases and V 5 bases, and 2 bases lay outside the gene matches.

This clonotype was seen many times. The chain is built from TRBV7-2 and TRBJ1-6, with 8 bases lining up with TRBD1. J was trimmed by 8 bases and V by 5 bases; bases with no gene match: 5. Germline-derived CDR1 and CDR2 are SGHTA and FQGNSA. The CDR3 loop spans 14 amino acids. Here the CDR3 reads CASSPDRADSPLHF. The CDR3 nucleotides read TGTGCCAGCAGCCCGGACAGGGCAGATTCACCCCTCCACTTT.

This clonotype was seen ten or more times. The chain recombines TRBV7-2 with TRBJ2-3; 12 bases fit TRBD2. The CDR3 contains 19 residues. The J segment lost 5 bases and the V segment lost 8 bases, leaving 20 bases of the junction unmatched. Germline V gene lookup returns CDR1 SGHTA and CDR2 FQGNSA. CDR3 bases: TGTGCCAGCCATCTTACGGGTACTGGACTAGCGGGATATGGAGATACGCAGTATTTT. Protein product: CASHLTGTGLAGYGDTQYF.

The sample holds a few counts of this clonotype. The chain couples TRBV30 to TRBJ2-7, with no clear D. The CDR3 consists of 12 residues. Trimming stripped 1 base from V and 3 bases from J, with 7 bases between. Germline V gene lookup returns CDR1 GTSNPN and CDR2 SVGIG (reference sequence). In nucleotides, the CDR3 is TGTGCCTGGAGTGCGGGCGACTACGAGCAGTACTTC. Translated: CAWSAGDYEQYF.

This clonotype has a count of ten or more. The CDR3 DNA sequence: TGTGCCAGCAGCCACACTAGCGGGAGGACCTTGGGCACCGGGGAGCTGTTTTTT. Residues: CASSHTSGRTLGTGELFF. The chain employs TRBV7-2 and TRBJ2-2, with 12 bases matching TRBD2. The CDR3 has 18 amino acids. CDR1 is SGHTA and CDR2 is FQGNSA in the germline V gene. V was pared by 5 bases and J by 4 bases, with 11 bases of the junction left unmatched.

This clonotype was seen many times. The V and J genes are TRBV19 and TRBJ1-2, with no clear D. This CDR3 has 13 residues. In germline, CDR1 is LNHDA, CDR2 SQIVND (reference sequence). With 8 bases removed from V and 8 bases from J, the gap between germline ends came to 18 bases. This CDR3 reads CASARDTLGGYTF. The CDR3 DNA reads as TGTGCCAGTGCCCGTGACACTTTGGGCGGCTACACCTTC.

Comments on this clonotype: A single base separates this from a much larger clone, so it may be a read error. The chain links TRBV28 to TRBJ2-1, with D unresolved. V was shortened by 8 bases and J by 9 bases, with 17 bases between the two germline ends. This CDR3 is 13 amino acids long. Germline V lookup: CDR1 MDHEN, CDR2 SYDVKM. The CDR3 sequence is CASRSLRSFEQFF. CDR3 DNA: TGTGCCAGCCGGAGTTTACGGTCATTTGAGCAGTTCTTC.

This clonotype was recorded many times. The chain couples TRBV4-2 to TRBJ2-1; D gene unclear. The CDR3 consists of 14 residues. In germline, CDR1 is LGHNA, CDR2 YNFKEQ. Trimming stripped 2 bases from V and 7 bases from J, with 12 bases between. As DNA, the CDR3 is TGTGCCAGCAGCCAAAGAGGAGTTGTAAATGAGCAGTTCTTC. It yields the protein CASSQRGVVNEQFF.

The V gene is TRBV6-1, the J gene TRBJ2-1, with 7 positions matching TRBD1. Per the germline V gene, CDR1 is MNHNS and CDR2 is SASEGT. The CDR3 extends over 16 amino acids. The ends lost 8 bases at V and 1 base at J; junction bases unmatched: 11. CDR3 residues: CASRKETGWSYNEQFF. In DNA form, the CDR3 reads TGTGCCAGCCGAAAAGAGACAGGGTGGTCCTACAATGAGCAGTTCTTC.

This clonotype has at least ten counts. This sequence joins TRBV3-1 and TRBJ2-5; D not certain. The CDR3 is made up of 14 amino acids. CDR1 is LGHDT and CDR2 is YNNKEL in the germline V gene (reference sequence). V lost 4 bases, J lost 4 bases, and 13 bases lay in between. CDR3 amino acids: CASSRSQVAETQYF. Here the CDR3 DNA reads TGTGCCAGCAGCCGTTCCCAGGTCGCAGAGACCCAGTACTTC.